This entry lists 18 T cell receptor beta chains sequenced from one sample in a study of shared clonotypes between healthy human individuals. The table came from immunoSEQ multiplex PCR; TCRdb's copy has only in-frame clones and leaves some out. The repertoire includes under 850,000 clones, around 92% of them detected once, and 24% sits in the top ten. Only CD45RO-negative cells positively selected for CCR7 counted as naive CD8 cells, so terminally differentiated effector memory CD45RA+ cells were excluded. The sample consisted of naive CD8+ T cells sorted from blood. These receptors all come from a man younger than 40 in good health.

V usage is TRBV4-3 and J usage is TRBJ2-7; 10 bases map to TRBD2. The CDR3 consists of 16 residues. Unmatched junction bases numbered 3, after V lost 0 bases and J lost 1 base. The germline CDR1 and CDR2 sequences are LGHNA and YSLEER. The CDR3 region has the DNA TGCGCCAGCAGCCAAGATTTACTAGCGGGGTCCTACGAGCAGTACTTC. This encodes CASSQDLLAGSYEQYF.

This clone was seen a single time. The V call is TRBV14, the J call TRBJ2-5; TRBD2 agrees at 8 bases. This CDR3 is 14 amino acids long. Losses at the gene ends were 5 bases for V and 4 bases for J; bases not matched to a gene: 6. Germline CDR1 is SGHDN and CDR2 is FVKESK. The CDR3 bases are TGTGCCAGCAGCAAGACCGGGACTAGAGAGACCCAGTACTTC. Its protein is CASSKTGTRETQYF.

This chain joins TRBV7-8 and TRBJ2-2, with D perhaps matching TRBD1 (5 bases). The CDR3 consists of 16 residues. CDR1 SGHVS and CDR2 FQNEAQ come from the germline V gene. V was pared by 5 bases and J by 0 bases, with 13 bases between. As DNA, the CDR3 is TGTGCCAGCAGCCTCCCGACAGAAACGAACACCGGGGAGCTGTTTTTT. Protein: CASSLPTETNTGELFF.

This clone was counted a few times. The chain links TRBV28 to TRBJ2-2, with 7 bases aligning to TRBD1. The CDR3 covers 18 residues. After removal of 4 bases from V and 0 bases from J, the junction contained 11 bases not matched to a gene. Looked up from germline, CDR1 is MDHEN and CDR2 is SYDVKM. CDR3 region: CASSSVPGQSSNTGELFF. The DNA for the CDR3 is TGTGCCAGCAGTTCCGTCCCGGGACAGAGTTCGAACACCGGGGAGCTGTTTTTT.

The chain recombines TRBV5-4 with TRBJ2-5; TRBD2 aligns across 7 bases. CDR1 SGHNT and CDR2 YYREEE come from the germline V gene (reference sequence). There are 15 residues in the CDR3. The V segment lost 0 bases and the J segment 5 bases; nucleotides outside the gene matches: 7. CDR3: CASSLGGEGLETQYF. DNA of the CDR3: TGTGCCAGCAGCTTGGGGGGGGAGGGCCTTGAGACCCAGTACTTC.

The J gene is TRBJ2-7, the V gene TRBV14; 7 positions agree with TRBD2. J was trimmed by 3 bases and V by 4 bases; bases with no gene match: 9. Germline assignment: CDR1 SGHDN and CDR2 FVKESK. This CDR3 spans 15 amino acids. The CDR3 spells CASSRPGEGDYEQYF. The CDR3 DNA reads TGTGCCAGCAGCCGCCCCGGGGAGGGCGACTACGAGCAGTACTTC.

The J gene is TRBJ2-7, the V gene TRBV7-2; 8 bases agree with TRBD1. Germline V gene data show CDR1 as SGHTA and CDR2 as FQGNSA. Trimming took 5 bases from V and 0 from J; bases not matched to a gene: 6. The CDR3 covers 15 residues. CDR3 protein: CASSIDRGLSYEQYF. The DNA for the CDR3 is TGTGCCAGCAGCATTGACAGGGGCCTCTCCTACGAGCAGTACTTC.

The genes are TRBV19 and TRBJ2-7; no clear D. From germline, CDR1 is LNHDA and CDR2 SQIVND (reference sequence). This CDR3 spans 12 amino acids. V was cut by 4 bases and J by 6 bases, with 10 bases left in between. The CDR3 nucleotides are TGTGCCAGTAGTACCTCTCGGGCCGAGCAGTACTTC. Protein product: CASSTSRAEQYF.

The chain couples TRBV7-3 to TRBJ2-3, with a tentative D call TRBD1 (6 bases). Germline loops: CDR1 SGHTA, CDR2 FQGTGA. V lost 5 bases, J lost 0 bases, and 15 bases lay in between. This CDR3 has 16 residues. CDR3 sequence (DNA): TGTGCCAGCAGCGCCACAGGGTACTCTAGCACAGATACGCAGTATTTT. Its protein is CASSATGYSSTDTQYF.

The chain carries TRBV4-1 and TRBJ2-7, with D possibly TRBD1 on 6 matching bases. The CDR3 sequence is 16 residues long. Germline V gene data show CDR1 as MGHRA and CDR2 as YSYEKL. The V gene lost 4 bases and the J gene lost 4 bases, with 20 bases spanning the gap. CDR3 region: CASSLKGGPGAYEQYF. The DNA of the CDR3 is TGCGCCAGCAGCCTCAAAGGGGGACCCGGGGCATACGAGCAGTACTTC.

The chain employs TRBV9 and TRBJ2-7; maybe TRBD1 (5 bases). This CDR3 contains 14 residues. The germline V gene encodes CDR1 SGDLS and CDR2 YYNGEE. Trimming removed 0 bases at V and 6 bases at J, with 13 bases between. The CDR3 DNA follows: TGTGCCAGCAGCGTAGCTGGGGCTGGTGGCGAGCAGTACTTC. Translated, it gives CASSVAGAGGEQYF.

This rearrangement joins TRBV13 to TRBJ2-7; D gene uncertain. V was trimmed by 5 bases and J by 2 bases, leaving 13 bases between them. Germline-derived CDR1 and CDR2 are PRHDT and FYEKMQ (reference sequence). This CDR3 region has 14 residues. The DNA of the CDR3 is TGTGCCAGCAGCCCCCTCGCCGAACCCTACGAGCAGTACTTC. It specifies CASSPLAEPYEQYF.

This clone was recorded once. The chain is built from TRBV10-2 and TRBJ2-7, with TRBD1 matching 8 bases. Losses at the gene ends were 10 bases for V and 5 bases for J; bases not matched to a gene: 16. The CDR3 has 15 residues. Germline V gene sequence: CDR1 WSHSY, CDR2 SAAADI. In DNA form, the CDR3 reads TGCGCCACCAACAAACTGGACAGGGCTACTGACGAGCAGTACTTC. Translated: CATNKLDRATDEQYF.

V is TRBV5-6 and J is TRBJ1-2; 10 bases align to TRBD1. Germline trimming cut 3 bases from V and 2 bases from J; bases unmatched to any gene: 7. In germline, CDR1 is SGHDT, CDR2 YYEEEE. This CDR3 has 16 residues. In nucleotides, the CDR3 is TGTGCCAGCAGCTCCGAATGGACAGGGGGAAACTATGGCTACACCTTC. Its translation is CASSSEWTGGNYGYTF.

This clone has more than one count but fewer than ten. V usage is TRBV25-1 and J usage is TRBJ2-7; the match to TRBD1 covers 8 bases. Germline V lookup: CDR1 MGHDK, CDR2 SYGVNS. The length of the CDR3 is 14 residues. Trimming took 5 bases from V and 3 from J; bases not matched to a gene: 6. This chain's CDR3 is CASSLRDRSYEQYF. The CDR3 DNA reads as TGTGCCAGCAGTCTCCGGGACAGGAGCTACGAGCAGTACTTC.

CDR3 protein: CASSEFGVGYEQYF. The DNA for the CDR3 is TGTGCCAGCAGTGAATTCGGGGTTGGGTACGAGCAGTACTTC. The chain joins TRBV6-1 to TRBJ2-7; possibly TRBD2 for D (5 bases). Germline loops: CDR1 MNHNS, CDR2 SASEGT. This CDR3 spans 14 amino acids. The ends were cut back, 2 bases at V and 4 bases at J, with 12 bases in the middle.

The rearrangement uses TRBV5-1 and TRBJ2-7; D gene uncertain. Trimming shortened V by 5 bases and J by 3 bases, and 15 bases separated the two germline ends. The CDR3 spans 14 residues. Germline V gene sequence: CDR1 SGHRS, CDR2 YFSETQ. The CDR3 coding sequence is TGCGCCAGCAGGGACCCCGAAGGAAGCTACGAGCAGTACTTC. It encodes CASRDPEGSYEQYF. The full variable domain, completed using reference TRBV5-1 and TRBJ2-7, is KAGVTQTPRYLIKTRGQQVTLSCSPISGHRSVSWYQQTPGQGLQFLFEYFSETQRNKGNFPGRFSGRQFSNSRSEMNVSTLELGDSALYLCASRDPEGSYEQYFGPGTRLTVT.

The J gene is TRBJ2-7, the V gene TRBV28, with TRBD2 identical over 9 bases. Germline-derived CDR1 and CDR2 are MDHEN and SYDVKM. The CDR3 spans 16 residues. V shed 6 bases and J 3 bases; nucleotides not matched to a gene: 12. The CDR3 DNA sequence: TGTGCCAGCAGCTCTCCCAGACTAGCGGTTTTCTACGAGCAGTACTTC. Translating gives CASSSPRLAVFYEQYF.